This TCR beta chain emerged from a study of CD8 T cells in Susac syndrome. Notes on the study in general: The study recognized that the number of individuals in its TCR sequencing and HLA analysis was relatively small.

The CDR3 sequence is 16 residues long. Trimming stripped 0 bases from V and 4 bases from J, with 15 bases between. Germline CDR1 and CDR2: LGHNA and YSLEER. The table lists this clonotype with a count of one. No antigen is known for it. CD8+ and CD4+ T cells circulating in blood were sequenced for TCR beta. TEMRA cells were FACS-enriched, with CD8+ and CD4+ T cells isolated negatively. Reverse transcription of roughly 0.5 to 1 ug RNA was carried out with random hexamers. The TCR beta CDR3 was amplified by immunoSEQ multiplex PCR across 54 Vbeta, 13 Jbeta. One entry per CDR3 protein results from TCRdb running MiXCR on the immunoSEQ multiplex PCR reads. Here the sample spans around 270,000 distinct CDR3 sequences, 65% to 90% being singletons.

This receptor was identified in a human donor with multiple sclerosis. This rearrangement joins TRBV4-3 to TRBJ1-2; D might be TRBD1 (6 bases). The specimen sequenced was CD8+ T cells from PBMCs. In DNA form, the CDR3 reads TGCGCCAGCAGCCAAGACTTGACAGGCCTCCCCTATGGCTACACCTTC. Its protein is CASSQDLTGLPYGYTF.